This TCR beta chain stems from a study of blood T cell repertoires in COVID-19. Overall study: Some COVID-19 samples were acute and others convalescent; all came from the United States, Italy and Spain. PBMCs, B-cell-depleted T cells, or T cells provided the cDNA or gDNA that made up the material.

Trimming stripped 4 bases from V and 8 bases from J, with 14 bases between. Germline lookup yields CDR1 WNHNN and CDR2 SYGVQD (reference sequence). This CDR3 comprises 13 residues. This clone was seen a handful of times. Enrollment of patients from Seattle took place during active infection, with longitudinal follow-up. Original data processing: Quantification of nucleated cells was approximated via reference gene primer amplification. The protocol was immunoSEQ multiplex PCR, while the TCRdb copy is restricted to in-frame clones and leaves out a portion. Clone size and the V and J calls come from that table; the DNA yielded D and trimming. The sample holds over 90,000 clones; around 87% are singletons and the top ten take 5% to 6.5%.

This clonotype was sampled from a woman aged 45-65 years with COVID-19, enrolled during active disease. The rearrangement joins TRBV10-1 to TRBJ1-1, with unresolved D. What was sequenced was peripheral blood. The CDR3 DNA sequence: TGCGCCAGCAGTGGGGAGGTTCTGTCCGAAGCTTTCTTT. It specifies CASSGEVLSEAFF.